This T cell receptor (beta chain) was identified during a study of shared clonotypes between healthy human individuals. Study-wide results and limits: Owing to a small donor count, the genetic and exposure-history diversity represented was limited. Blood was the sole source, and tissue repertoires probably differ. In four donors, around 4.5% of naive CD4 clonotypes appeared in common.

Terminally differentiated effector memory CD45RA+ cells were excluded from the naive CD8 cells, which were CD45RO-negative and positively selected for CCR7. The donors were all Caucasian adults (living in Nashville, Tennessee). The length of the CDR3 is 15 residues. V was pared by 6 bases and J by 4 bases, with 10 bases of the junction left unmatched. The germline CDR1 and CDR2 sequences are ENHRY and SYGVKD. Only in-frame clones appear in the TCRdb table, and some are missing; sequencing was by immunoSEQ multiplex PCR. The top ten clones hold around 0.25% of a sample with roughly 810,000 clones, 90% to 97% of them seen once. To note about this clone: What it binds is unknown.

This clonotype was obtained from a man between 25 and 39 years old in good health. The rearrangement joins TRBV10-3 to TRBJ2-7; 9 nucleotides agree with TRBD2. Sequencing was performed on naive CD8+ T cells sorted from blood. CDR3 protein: CAIRTSSGGGYEQYF. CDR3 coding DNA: TGTGCCATCAGGACCAGTAGCGGGGGAGGGTACGAGCAGTACTTC.